Following are 19 T cell receptor beta chains from one sample sequenced in a study of OX40 agonist ivuxolimab in advanced cancers. The assay was immunoSEQ multiplex PCR, and TCRdb's table has in-frame clones only and misses some. The sample consists of 40,000 to 60,000 clones, around 81% of them appearing once. Specimen: CD4+ or CD8+ T cells sorted from blood, collected in a trial of the OX40 agonist ivuxolimab. The receptor source for this set is an adult with an advanced solid tumor such as melanoma, head and neck, liver or kidney cancer.

The V call is TRBV5-4, the J call TRBJ1-1, with 7 bases fitting TRBD1. CDR3 length: 14 residues. Trimming cost V 4 bases and J 4 bases; bases outside gene matches: 7. Germline V gene data show CDR1 as SGHNT and CDR2 as YYREEE (reference sequence). This chain's CDR3 is CASSDLSGGTEAFF. CDR3 in DNA: TGTGCCAGCAGCGACCTGTCAGGGGGCACTGAAGCTTTCTTT.

The chain employs TRBV29-1 and TRBJ2-1, with D possibly being TRBD2 (6 bases). The CDR3 loop spans 12 amino acids. Trimming shortened V by 1 base and J by 8 bases, and 9 bases separated the two germline ends. The germline CDR1 and CDR2 sequences are SQVTM and ANQGSEA. Here the CDR3 DNA reads TGCAGCGTTGAAGGTGGAGGGTATGAGCAGTTCTTC. Its translation: CSVEGGGYEQFF.

The rearrangement uses TRBV4-2 and TRBJ1-5, with a tentative D call TRBD1 (5 bases). The germline V gene encodes CDR1 LGHNA and CDR2 YNFKEQ. V was shortened by 0 bases and J by 1 base, with 7 bases between the two germline ends. The CDR3 is made up of 15 amino acids. The CDR3 here is CASSQEWGSNQPQHF. The CDR3 DNA reads TGTGCCAGCAGCCAAGAGTGGGGGAGCAATCAGCCCCAGCATTTT.

CDR3 sequence (DNA): TGTGCCAGTAGTCTCACCGGGGATGTTTTTTTTGGCTACACCTTC. Protein product: CASSLTGDVFFGYTF. The J gene is TRBJ1-2, the V gene TRBV19; no clear D. The V end was cut by 5 bases, the J end by 7 bases, with 20 bases between. The CDR3 is made up of 15 amino acids. The germline gives CDR1 LNHDA, CDR2 SQIVND (reference sequence).

This clone is termed medium-sized (0.01 to 0.1%). The CDR3: CASSQDWGNTEAFF. The CDR3 DNA reads as TGCGCCAGCAGCCAAGATTGGGGGAACACTGAAGCTTTCTTT. The V and J genes are TRBV4-3 and TRBJ1-1; D unclear. Germline V gene sequence: CDR1 LGHNA, CDR2 YSLEER. CDR3 length: 14 residues. Trimming stripped 0 bases from V and 1 base from J, with 6 bases between.

V gene TRBV4-1 combines with J gene TRBJ2-3; either TRBD1 or TRBD2 may supply D (6 bases each). Germline V gene data show CDR1 as MGHRA and CDR2 as YSYEKL. This CDR3 comprises 14 residues. V was trimmed by 5 bases and J by 4 bases, leaving 13 bases between them. The CDR3 loop is CASSEGGTADTQYF. CDR3 DNA sequence: TGCGCCAGCAGCGAAGGGGGGACCGCAGATACGCAGTATTTT.

The chain has TRBV7-9 and TRBJ2-3, with D possibly being TRBD1 or TRBD2 (5 bases each). V dropped 2 bases and J dropped 5 bases, with 11 bases sitting between them. The CDR3 is made up of 14 amino acids. CDR1 and CDR2 (germline): SEHNR, FQNEAQ (reference sequence). CDR3 coding DNA: TGTGCCAGCAGCTTATGGGACCCCAAAGATACGCAGTATTTT. Its protein is CASSLWDPKDTQYF.

The chain carries TRBV27 and TRBJ2-1, with D perhaps given as TRBD1 or TRBD2 (5 bases each). Germline lookup yields CDR1 MNHEY and CDR2 SMNVEV (reference sequence). This CDR3 spans 15 amino acids. Trimming removed 9 bases at V and 0 bases at J, with 15 bases between. The CDR3 DNA sequence: TGTGCCAGTGGGGTCCTGGGGGTCTCCTACAATGAGCAGTTCTTC. Translated: CASGVLGVSYNEQFF.

This clone showed up just once. V gene TRBV6-5 combines with J gene TRBJ1-1; the D is unclear. Per the germline V gene, CDR1 is MNHEY and CDR2 is SVGAGI. The V end lost 6 bases, the J end lost 5 bases, and 10 bases lay between the germline ends. The CDR3 has 12 amino acids. The DNA of the CDR3 is TGTGCCAGCAGAAGGGCAGAAACTGAAGCTTTCTTT. Translated, it gives CASRRAETEAFF.

This clone is a singleton in its sample. This chain joins TRBV7-8 and TRBJ1-1; 9 nucleotides match TRBD1. The germline gives CDR1 SGHVS, CDR2 FQNEAQ. Trimming took 3 bases from V and 1 from J; bases not matched to a gene: 3. CDR3 length: 15 amino acids. CDR3 sequence reads: CASSFRTGANTEAFF. Written as DNA, the CDR3 is TGTGCCAGCAGCTTCCGGACAGGGGCGAACACTGAAGCTTTCTTT. Drawing the rest from reference TRBV7-8 and TRBJ1-1, the complete variable domain is GAGVSQSPRYKVAKRGQDVALRCDPISGHVSLFWYQQALGQGPEFLTYFQNEAQLDKSGLPSDRFFAERPEGSVSTLKIQRTQQEDSAVYLCASSFRTGANTEAFFGQGTRLTVV.

The chain is built from TRBV11-3 and TRBJ2-2, with 7 positions matching TRBD2. Germline trimming cut 5 bases from V and 6 bases from J; bases unmatched to any gene: 3. The CDR3 has 13 residues. Germline V CDR1 and CDR2: SGHNT, YENEEA. The CDR3 nucleotides are TGTGCCAGCAGCCCCGGACTAGCCGGGGAGCTGTTTTTT. Translation gives CASSPGLAGELFF.

The chain combines TRBV11-2 with TRBJ2-1; tentative D call: TRBD2 (6 bases). Trimming left V 5 bases short and J 3 bases short, with 14 bases between. The CDR3 has 15 amino acids. Germline CDR1 and CDR2: SGHAT and FQNNGV. The CDR3 region is CASSPPEDYYNEQFF. The CDR3 nucleotides are TGTGCCAGCAGCCCCCCAGAGGACTACTACAATGAGCAGTTCTTC.

The gene calls are TRBV5-1 and TRBJ1-1; no clear D. Trimming took 4 bases from V and 0 from J, leaving 7 bases between them. CDR1 is SGHRS and CDR2 is YFSETQ in the germline V gene. There are 13 residues in the CDR3. In nucleotides, the CDR3 is TGCGCCAGCAGCCGGGAGGTGAACACTGAAGCTTTCTTT. Its protein is CASSREVNTEAFF.

This chain joins TRBV27 and TRBJ2-3, with TRBD2 matching 10 bases. The CDR3 length is 16 residues. J gave up 2 bases and V 5 bases, and 7 bases lay outside the gene matches. The germline V gene has CDR1 MNHEY and CDR2 SMNVEV (reference sequence). In DNA, the CDR3 is TGTGCCAGCAGTCCAAACAGCGGGAGGGCCACAGATACGCAGTATTTT. Protein product: CASSPNSGRATDTQYF.

The rearrangement uses TRBV28 and TRBJ2-7; D is undetermined. The CDR3 runs to 11 residues. Germline CDR1 and CDR2: MDHEN and SYDVKM. Trimming removed 3 bases from V and 7 bases from J, with 7 bases in between. CDR3 amino acids: CASSFITEQYF. The CDR3 DNA reads as TGTGCCAGCAGTTTTATAACTGAGCAGTACTTC.

The V gene is TRBV7-9, the J gene TRBJ2-3, with TRBD2 identical over 8 bases. Germline loops: CDR1 SEHNR, CDR2 FQNEAQ (reference sequence). V gave up 2 bases and J gave up 0 bases; unmatched junction bases: 1. The CDR3 consists of 15 residues. The CDR3 is CASSLLAGSTDTQYF. The CDR3 DNA reads TGTGCCAGCAGCTTATTAGCGGGGAGCACAGATACGCAGTATTTT.

This sequence joins TRBV28 and TRBJ2-7, with unresolved D. The length of the CDR3 is 16 residues. Trimming left V 0 bases short and J 0 bases short, with 12 bases between. Looked up from germline, CDR1 is MDHEN and CDR2 is SYDVKM. The CDR3 is CASSLWGTERSYEQYF. The CDR3, as DNA: TGTGCCAGCAGTTTATGGGGAACAGAACGCTCCTACGAGCAGTACTTC.

This clone has only one observation. A much larger clonotype is one base distant, so this may be a read error. The gene calls are TRBV5-6 and TRBJ1-1; TRBD1 is a possible D gene (6 bases). Germline V CDR1 and CDR2: SGHDT, YYEEEE. Trimming removed 1 base from V and 0 bases from J, with 10 bases in between. The CDR3 contains 15 residues. In DNA, the CDR3 is TGTGCCAGCAGCTTGCGGGGGCACCTGAACACTGAAGCTTTCTTT. As protein: CASSLRGHLNTEAFF.

The chain uses TRBV6-5 and TRBJ2-7; D gene uncertain. Germline lookup yields CDR1 MNHEY and CDR2 SVGAGI. This CDR3 is 14 amino acids long. Trimming cost V 5 bases and J 3 bases, with 14 bases left between them. The CDR3 DNA reads TGTGCCAGCAGTGAATACGGCAGGTACTACGAGCAGTACGTC. Its translation is CASSEYGRYYEQYV.